Listed here are 17 T cell receptor beta chains from one sample, sequenced in a study of radiotherapy plus CTLA-4 blockade in lung cancer. Assay: immunoSEQ multiplex PCR; the TCRdb copy retains only in-frame clones and omits some. The sample has roughly 120,000 clones, 78% seen once; the top ten hold around 4.8%. The sample consisted of peripheral blood, taken from a patient treated with radiotherapy plus ipilimumab. These receptors were collected from a human donor with non-small cell lung cancer who had a partial response to radiotherapy plus ipilimumab.

The CDR3 sequence is CASGHTEAFF. Here the CDR3 DNA reads TGTGCCAGCGGACATACTGAAGCTTTCTTT. The chain couples TRBV7-2 to TRBJ1-1; tentative D call: TRBD1 (5 bases). The CDR3 consists of 10 residues. In germline, CDR1 is SGHTA, CDR2 FQGNSA. V lost 8 bases to trimming and J lost 5 bases, with 6 bases between them.

This chain uses TRBV6-6 with TRBJ2-1, with 12 positions matching TRBD2. The CDR3 totals 15 residues. CDR1 and CDR2 (germline): MNHNY, SVGAGI (reference sequence). J gave up 4 bases and V 5 bases, and 3 bases lay outside the gene matches. The DNA for the CDR3 is TGTGCCAGCAGTCGACTAGCGGGAGCTTACAATGAGCAGTTCTTC. Translating gives CASSRLAGAYNEQFF.

The chain has TRBV4-1 and TRBJ1-5; no reliable D call. The CDR3 has 15 amino acids. V lost 0 bases, J lost 0 bases, and 6 bases lay in between. Germline CDR1 MGHRA, CDR2 YSYEKL. The chain's CDR3 is CASSQDSYSNQPQHF. CDR3 bases: TGCGCCAGCAGCCAAGACAGTTATAGCAATCAGCCCCAGCATTTT.

This chain uses TRBV30 with TRBJ2-1; 8 bases are shared with TRBD1. With V trimmed by 3 bases and J by 4 bases, 11 bases remained unmatched. Germline V gene sequence: CDR1 GTSNPN, CDR2 SVGIG (reference sequence). The CDR3 totals 16 residues. CDR3 residues: CAWSRWGQVVYNEQFF. CDR3 DNA sequence: TGTGCCTGGAGCCGTTGGGGACAGGTCGTTTACAATGAGCAGTTCTTC.

The chain carries TRBV19 and TRBJ2-1; 7 nucleotides align to TRBD2. The CDR3 spans 13 residues. The V and J ends lost 1 base and 9 bases, in that order; junction bases with no gene match: 3. Germline CDR1 LNHDA, CDR2 SQIVND (reference sequence). The CDR3: CASSIGGGFEQFF. CDR3 coding DNA: TGTGCCAGTAGTATAGGGGGAGGGTTTGAGCAGTTCTTC. The entire variable domain, with the rest obtained from reference TRBV19 and TRBJ2-1, is as follows: DGGITQSPKYLFRKEGQNVTLSCEQNLNHDAMYWYRQDPGQGLRLIYYSQIVNDFQKGDIAEGYSVSREKKESFPLTVTSAQKNPTAFYLCASSIGGGFEQFFGPGTRLTVL.

The V call is TRBV6-1, the J call TRBJ1-2, with 10 bases lining up with TRBD1. The CDR3 consists of 16 residues. CDR1 is MNHNS, CDR2 SASEGT, per germline. V trimming: 1 base; J trimming: 8 bases; junction bases outside the gene matches: 10. The CDR3 nucleotides are TGTGCCAGCAGTGAAGTGCTGACAGGGGGCGCTCGGGGCTACACCTTC. Protein product: CASSEVLTGGARGYTF.

The V gene is TRBV30, the J gene TRBJ1-6; TRBD1 might be the D (5 bases). This CDR3 region has 14 residues. Trimming pared 4 bases from V and 7 bases from J, leaving 14 bases between. Germline V gene data show CDR1 as GTSNPN and CDR2 as SVGIG (reference sequence). CDR3 coding DNA: TGTGCCTGGACCCCCCGGGGGGAAAATTCACCCCTCCACTTT. This gives the protein CAWTPRGENSPLHF.

The V gene is TRBV28, the J gene TRBJ2-7; possible D gene TRBD1, 5 bases. From germline, CDR1 is MDHEN and CDR2 SYDVKM. The CDR3 has 15 amino acids. Trimming took off 2 bases at V and 0 bases at J, with 11 bases between the two ends. CDR3 in DNA: TGTGCCAGCAGTTTACCAGGGCACGACTCCTACGAGCAGTACTTC. Protein sequence: CASSLPGHDSYEQYF.

This rearrangement joins TRBV27 to TRBJ2-1, with TRBD2 matching over 11 bases. The germline CDR1 and CDR2 sequences are MNHEY and SMNVEV (reference sequence). This CDR3 is 15 amino acids long. After removal of 5 bases from V and 2 bases from J, the junction contained 2 bases not matched to a gene. For the CDR3, the DNA is TGTGCCAGCAGTCAGACTAGCGGGACCTACAATGAGCAGTTCTTC. The encoded protein is CASSQTSGTYNEQFF.

The gene calls are TRBV6-5 and TRBJ2-5; a weak D match, TRBD2 (5 bases). CDR3 size: 13 residues. The ends were cut back, 5 bases at V and 4 bases at J, with 11 bases in the middle. Germline CDR1 and CDR2: MNHEY and SVGAGI. The CDR3 region has the DNA TGTGCCAGCAGTCAGGACTGGGGAGAGACCCAGTACTTC. It is translated as CASSQDWGETQYF.

The CDR3 spells CASSRGTEADTQYF. CDR3 nucleotide sequence: TGTGCCAGCAGCCGGGGGACAGAGGCAGATACGCAGTATTTT. The chain carries TRBV4-2 and TRBJ2-3; TRBD1 agrees at 7 bases. The CDR3 runs 14 residues. Losses at the gene ends were 4 bases for V and 4 bases for J; bases not matched to a gene: 5. The germline CDR1 and CDR2 sequences are LGHNA and YNFKEQ.

The rearrangement links TRBV2 to TRBJ2-1, with a tentative D call TRBD2 (6 bases). Trimming shortened V by 6 bases and J by 3 bases, and 12 bases separated the two germline ends. This CDR3 has 14 residues. The germline V gene encodes CDR1 SNHLY and CDR2 FYNNEI. Here the CDR3 reads CASRPGLIYNEQFF. The CDR3 DNA is TGTGCCAGCAGGCCGGGACTCATCTACAATGAGCAGTTCTTC.

In its sample, this clone was seen a few times. The genes are TRBV7-9 and TRBJ1-4; the match to TRBD1 covers 7 bases. Germline V CDR1 and CDR2: SEHNR, FQNEAQ (reference sequence). There are 15 residues in the CDR3. V shed 6 bases, J shed 5 bases, and the junction held 9 bases outside the gene matches. The CDR3 DNA is TGTGCCAGCAGTCCGACCGGGACAGAGAATGAAAAACTGTTTTTT. Residues: CASSPTGTENEKLFF.

This clone is a singleton in its sample. The genes are TRBV5-1 and TRBJ2-3; TRBD2 matches 7 bases. Germline CDR1 and CDR2: SGHRS and YFSETQ. The CDR3 length is 15 residues. V lost 0 bases to trimming and J lost 5 bases; unmatched junction nucleotides: 6. In DNA, the CDR3 is TGCGCCAGCAGCTTGGACGGGAGGTGGGGAGATACGCAGTATTTT. Residues: CASSLDGRWGDTQYF.

This chain connects TRBV5-1 to TRBJ2-5, with TRBD1 matching 12 bases. This CDR3 has 15 residues. V lost 4 bases and J lost 5; bases outside the gene matches: 6. Germline CDR1 reads SGHRS; CDR2 reads YFSETQ. CDR3 in DNA: TGCGCCAGCAGCAAGGGACAGGGGGCGTCGGAGACCCAGTACTTC. Encoded protein: CASSKGQGASETQYF.

V gene TRBV5-1 combines with J gene TRBJ2-2, with TRBD1 matching over 7 bases. This CDR3 is 15 amino acids long. Germline V CDR1 and CDR2: SGHRS, YFSETQ. The ends lost 1 base at V and 4 bases at J; junction bases unmatched: 4. This CDR3 reads CASSLLGQSTGELFF. CDR3 DNA sequence: TGCGCCAGCAGCTTGCTGGGACAGTCCACCGGGGAGCTGTTTTTT.

This chain links TRBV10-3 with TRBJ2-7, with TRBD1 matching 10 bases. The germline V gene encodes CDR1 ENHRY and CDR2 SYGVKD. The length of the CDR3 is 14 residues. J gave up 4 bases and V 6 bases, and 6 bases lay outside the gene matches. Here the CDR3 reads CAIRRPGQGYEQYF. CDR3 in DNA: TGTGCCATCAGGCGCCCGGGACAGGGGTACGAGCAGTACTTC.